Sequencing of this T cell receptor beta chain was carried out in a study of OX40 agonist ivuxolimab in advanced cancers. Study information: Enrolled patients in dose escalation had cancers that were hepatocellular carcinoma, melanoma, renal cell or head and neck cancer. Eligibility rules accepted prior anti-PD-1, anti-PD-L1 or anti-CTLA-4 therapy, and over 35% had some. Study-level points and caveats: The antigens recognized by the expanded peripheral T cells, that is their antigen specificity, were not determined. Dosing at 0.1 to 3.0 mg/kg was accompanied by clonal expansion of CD4+ and CD8+ blood T cells by week 6.

The CDR3 runs 13 residues. Germline lookup yields CDR1 GTSNPN and CDR2 SVGIG (reference sequence). V lost 3 bases and J lost 7, with 13 bases in between. On this clone: Antigen specificity is unknown.

Clones were sequenced by immunoSEQ multiplex PCR, and TCRdb holds only the in-frame ones, with some missing. The table has some 72,000 clones, 92% seen once. The specimen comprised CD4+ or CD8+ T cells sorted from blood, sampled in a trial of the OX40 agonist ivuxolimab. The V gene is TRBV30, the J gene TRBJ1-5; maybe TRBD1 (6 bases). The source is an adult with an advanced solid tumor such as melanoma, head and neck, liver or kidney cancer. CDR3 in amino acids: CAWSRGVGQPQHF. CDR3 nucleotide sequence: TGTGCCTGGAGCAGGGGTGTAGGGCAGCCCCAGCATTTT.